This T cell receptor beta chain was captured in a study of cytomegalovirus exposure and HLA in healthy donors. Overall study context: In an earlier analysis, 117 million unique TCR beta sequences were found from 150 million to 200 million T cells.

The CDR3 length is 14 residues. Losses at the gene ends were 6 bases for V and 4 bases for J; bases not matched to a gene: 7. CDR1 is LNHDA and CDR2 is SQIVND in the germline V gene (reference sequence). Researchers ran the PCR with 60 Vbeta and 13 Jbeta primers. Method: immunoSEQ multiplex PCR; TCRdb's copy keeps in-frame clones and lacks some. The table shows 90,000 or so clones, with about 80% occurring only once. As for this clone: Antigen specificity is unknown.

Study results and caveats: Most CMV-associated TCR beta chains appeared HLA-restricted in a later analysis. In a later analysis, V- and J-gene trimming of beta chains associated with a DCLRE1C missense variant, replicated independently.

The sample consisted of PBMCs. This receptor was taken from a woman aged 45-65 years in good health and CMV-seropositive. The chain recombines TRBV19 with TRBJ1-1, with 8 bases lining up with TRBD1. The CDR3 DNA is TGTGCCAGTAGAACGGACAGGGTGGCCACTGAAGCTTTCTTT. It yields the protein CASRTDRVATEAFF. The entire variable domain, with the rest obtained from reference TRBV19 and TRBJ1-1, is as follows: DGGITQSPKYLFRKEGQNVTLSCEQNLNHDAMYWYRQDPGQGLRLIYYSQIVNDFQKGDIAEGYSVSREKKESFPLTVTSAQKNPTAFYLCASRTDRVATEAFFGQGTRLTVV.